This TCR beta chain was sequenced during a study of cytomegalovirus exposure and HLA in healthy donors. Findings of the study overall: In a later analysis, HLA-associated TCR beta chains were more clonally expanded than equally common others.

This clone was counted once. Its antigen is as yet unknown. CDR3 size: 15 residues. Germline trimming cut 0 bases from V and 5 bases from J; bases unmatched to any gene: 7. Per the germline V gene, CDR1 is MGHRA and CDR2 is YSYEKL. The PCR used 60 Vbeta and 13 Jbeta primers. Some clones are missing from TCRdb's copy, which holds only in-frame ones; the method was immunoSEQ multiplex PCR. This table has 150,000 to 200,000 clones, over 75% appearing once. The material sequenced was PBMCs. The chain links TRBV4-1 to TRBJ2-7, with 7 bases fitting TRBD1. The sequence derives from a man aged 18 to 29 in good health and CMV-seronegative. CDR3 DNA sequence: TGCGCCAGCAGCCAAGAAGGTAGAGGGGGCGACGAGCAGTACTTC. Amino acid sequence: CASSQEGRGGDEQYF.